This T cell receptor beta chain was documented in a study of blood T cell repertoires in COVID-19. Data came from immunoSEQ multiplex PCR; TCRdb stores just in-frame clones and leaves some out. The table lists nearly 50,000 clones, about 90% of them singletons. This CDR3 contains 15 residues. Germline values: CDR1 LNHNV, CDR2 YYDKDF (reference sequence). After removal of 0 bases from V and 8 bases from J, the junction contained 3 bases not matched to a gene. The J gene is TRBJ1-4, the V gene TRBV15; TRBD1 matches 10 bases. The sample consisted of peripheral blood. The receptor's source is a woman older than 75 with COVID-19, enrolled during active disease. The CDR3 nucleotides read TGTGCCACCAGCAGAGATAGGGACAGGGGAGAAAAACTGTTTTTT. The encoded protein is CATSRDRDRGEKLFF.